The text below deals with one T cell receptor (beta chain). What it recognizes is unknown. The same CDR3 also results from other DNA sequences found in this sample. This CDR3 spans 13 amino acids. Germline assignment: CDR1 KGHSH and CDR2 LQKENI. Deletions cut 3 bases from V and 0 bases from J, with 3 bases between. This entry is derived from a study of beta chain features in type 1 diabetes. Broader study findings: Patients' naive, central memory and Treg TCRB repertoires seemed closer to one another than those of healthy donors. Insertion counts at VDJ junctions were lower in type 1 diabetes patients, who also showed more deletions there.

The isolated RNA, all of it, was reverse transcribed, so expressed TCRB transcripts were what got sequenced. Assay: immunoSEQ multiplex PCR; the TCRdb copy retains only in-frame clones and omits some. Seen here are about 620,000 clones, around 16% observed once, and the top ten hold about 0.097%. This TCR was sampled from a man aged 18 to 30 in good health. The V and J genes are TRBV18 and TRBJ2-1; D gene ambiguous. Sequenced sample: naive CD4+ T cells from blood. In DNA form, the CDR3 reads TGTGCCAGCTCACCCCTCTCCTACAATGAGCAGTTCTTC. Amino acid sequence: CASSPLSYNEQFF. The variable domain in full, with the rest retrieved from reference TRBV18 and TRBJ2-1, is NAGVMQNPRHLVRRRGQEARLRCSPMKGHSHVYWYRQLPEEGLKFMVYLQKENIIDESGMPKERFSAEFPKEGPSILRIQQVVRGDSAAYFCASSPLSYNEQFFGPGTRLTVL.